Listed below are T cell receptor beta chains from one sample, sequenced in a study of shared T cell receptors in the human thymus. Generated by immunoSEQ multiplex PCR, the TCRdb table keeps only in-frame clones and is missing some. The table includes 500,000 to 550,000 clones, 70% to 80% detected once. The same sample was also studied in work on human thymus T cells.

Sequences were obtained from thymocytes. The receptors were gathered from a boy younger than two with a congenital heart defect. Both conserved end residues are part of each CDR3. The order of the fields is V gene, D gene, clone size, J gene, CDR3 DNA, CDR3 protein. D genes are given only for firm matches. Clone size is given for some rows only: seen once, a few or many times, or a class if the clone is expanded.

v_call: TRBV7-2
d_call: .
clone_size: .
j_call: TRBJ2-7
cdr3_nt: TGTGCCAGCAGCTTTCCCGGCGGGATGAAATCCTACGAGCAGTACTTC
cdr3_aa: CASSFPGGMKSYEQYF

v_call: TRBV28
d_call: .
clone_size: .
j_call: TRBJ2-4
cdr3_nt: TGTGCCAGCAGTAAACCGGGACAAAAAGCCAAAAACATTCAGTACTTC
cdr3_aa: CASSKPGQKAKNIQYF

v_call: TRBV7-2
d_call: TRBD2
clone_size: .
j_call: TRBJ2-7
cdr3_nt: TGTGCCAGCAGCTTAGCGGACGACCTAGCGGGAGGGCCGACCTACGAGCAGTACTTC
cdr3_aa: CASSLADDLAGGPTYEQYF

v_call: TRBV7-9
d_call: TRBD1
clone_size: few
j_call: TRBJ1-1
cdr3_nt: TGTGCCAGCAGTGGACAGGGTGAGACTGAAGCTTTCTTT
cdr3_aa: CASSGQGETEAFF

v_call: TRBV19
d_call: .
clone_size: .
j_call: TRBJ1-4
cdr3_nt: TGTGCCAGTAGTGTTCGGCGGAAGAGGGAAAAACTGTTTTTT
cdr3_aa: CASSVRRKREKLFF

v_call: TRBV7-2
d_call: .
clone_size: .
j_call: TRBJ2-1
cdr3_nt: TGTGCCAGCAGCTTAGCGGTCAGCTACAATGAGCAGTTCTTC
cdr3_aa: CASSLAVSYNEQFF

v_call: TRBV5-1
d_call: TRBD1
clone_size: .
j_call: TRBJ2-1
cdr3_nt: TGCGCCAGCAGCTTGGATCGGGACAGGGAAACCCTTTTTGGGAATGAGCAGTTCTTC
cdr3_aa: CASSLDRDRETLFGNEQFF

v_call: TRBV25-1
d_call: .
clone_size: .
j_call: TRBJ2-4
cdr3_nt: TGTGCCAGCAGTCAGACCGGGGGGCGAGACATTCAGTACTTC
cdr3_aa: CASSQTGGRDIQYF

v_call: TRBV25-1
d_call: .
clone_size: .
j_call: TRBJ2-5
cdr3_nt: TGTGCCAGCAGTCCTAGATTCTCTGGATTCCAAGAGACCCAGTACTTC
cdr3_aa: CASSPRFSGFQETQYF

v_call: TRBV4-1
d_call: .
clone_size: .
j_call: TRBJ2-1
cdr3_nt: TGCGCCAGCAGCCAAGTTAAGCCTTCCCTAGCGTACGATGAGCAGTTCTTC
cdr3_aa: CASSQVKPSLAYDEQFF

v_call: TRBV7-2
d_call: TRBD2
clone_size: .
j_call: TRBJ2-5
cdr3_nt: TGTGCCAGCAGCTTCCCAGGGACTAGCGCGAACGGAGAGACCCAGTACTTC
cdr3_aa: CASSFPGTSANGETQYF

v_call: TRBV7-3
d_call: TRBD2
clone_size: .
j_call: TRBJ2-6
cdr3_nt: TGTGCCAGCAGCTTAGTAGGAGGGGGGCACGGGACTAGCCTTTCTGGGGCCAACGTCCTGACTTTC
cdr3_aa: CASSLVGGGHGTSLSGANVLTF

v_call: TRBV19
d_call: TRBD2
clone_size: .
j_call: TRBJ2-1
cdr3_nt: TGTGCCAGTAGCATTTCTAGCGGGAGGATCTACAATGAGCAGTTCTTC
cdr3_aa: CASSISSGRIYNEQFF